A selection of T cell receptor beta chains follows, all from one sample in a study of T cell responses to AZD1222 COVID-19 vaccine. Data came from immunoSEQ multiplex PCR; TCRdb stores just in-frame clones and leaves some out. The sample has more than 130,000 clones, approximately 90% seen once. Sequenced here: peripheral blood, sampled on day 0 of AZD1222 vaccination. The receptors originated from an adult in good health. Both conserved end residues are part of each CDR3. Each record gives: J gene, D gene, clone size, V gene, CDR3 protein, CDR3 DNA. D genes are given only for firm matches. Where a row states a size, it is once, few, many or the class of an expanded clone; other rows omit it.

TRBJ1-3	-	-	TRBV13	CASRGPESSGNTIYF	TGTGCCAGCAGGGGACCGGAAAGCTCTGGAAACACCATATATTTT
TRBJ2-5	-	-	TRBV10-3	CAISDGETQYF	TGTGCCATCAGTGACGGAGAGACCCAGTACTTC
TRBJ1-1	-	-	TRBV12-3/TRBV12-4	CASSNRPNTEAFF	TGTGCCAGCAGTAACCGGCCGAACACTGAAGCTTTCTTT
TRBJ1-4	TRBD1	-	TRBV19	CASSRTGGTNEKLFF	TGTGCCAGTAGTCGGACAGGGGGAACTAATGAAAAACTGTTTTTT
TRBJ2-3	TRBD1	-	TRBV6-1	CASKQGEADTQYF	TGTGCCAGCAAACAGGGGGAAGCGGATACGCAGTATTTT
TRBJ2-2	-	-	TRBV19	CASSVAPRDGELFF	TGTGCCAGTTCCGTCGCTCCCCGAGACGGGGAGCTGTTTTTT
TRBJ1-6	-	-	TRBV5-4	CASSWGGQNSPLHF	TGTGCCAGCAGCTGGGGTGGACAGAATTCACCCCTCCACTTT
TRBJ2-5	TRBD2	-	TRBV14	CASSPYGAGAPETQYF	TGTGCCAGCAGCCCCTACGGGGCGGGAGCGCCAGAGACCCAGTACTTC
TRBJ1-2	-	-	TRBV28	CASNRLMSSGNYGYTF	TGTGCCAGCAATAGGCTAATGTCCTCGGGGAACTATGGCTACACCTTC
TRBJ2-2	TRBD2	-	TRBV6-1	CASSRLAGGQGELFF	TGTGCCAGCTCGAGACTAGCGGGAGGCCAGGGGGAGCTGTTTTTT
TRBJ1-1	-	-	TRBV12-3/TRBV12-4	CASSLGGNTEAFF	TGTGCCAGCAGTTTGGGCGGGAACACTGAAGCTTTCTTT
TRBJ1-4	-	-	TRBV12-3/TRBV12-4	CASSATGVEKLFF	TGTGCCAGCAGCGCGACAGGTGTTGAAAAACTGTTTTTT
TRBJ2-5	-	-	TRBV5-4	CASSLRETQYF	TGTGCCAGCAGCTTGCGGGAGACCCAGTACTTC
TRBJ2-2	TRBD2	-	TRBV5-1	CASSLLADNTGELFF	TGCGCCAGCAGCTTACTAGCGGATAACACCGGGGAGCTGTTTTTT
TRBJ2-7	-	-	TRBV19	CASSIDPSRGYEQYF	TGTGCCAGTAGTATTGACCCTAGCCGTGGCTACGAGCAGTACTTC
TRBJ1-2	-	-	TRBV6-4	CASSDVGTGTGYTF	TGTGCCAGCAGTGACGTGGGGACGGGGACTGGCTACACCTTC
TRBJ2-7	-	-	TRBV7-6	CASSLVPGRHDEQYF	TGTGCCAGCAGCTTAGTTCCAGGGCGCCATGACGAGCAGTACTTC
TRBJ2-5	-	-	TRBV19	CASSDRARWETQYF	TGTGCCAGTAGTGACCGGGCCCGCTGGGAGACCCAGTACTTC
TRBJ1-2	-	-	TRBV4-1	CASSPDTREGVGYTF	TGCGCCAGCAGCCCCGATACCCGTGAGGGTGTTGGCTACACCTTC
TRBJ1-2	-	-	TRBV4-2	CASSQDLTGVTVDYGYTF	TGTGCCAGCAGCCAAGATCTAACGGGGGTTACTGTCGACTATGGCTACACCTTC
TRBJ2-3	-	-	TRBV6-5	CGTNGGGIVADTQYF	TGTGGCACGAACGGAGGGGGAATAGTCGCAGATACGCAGTATTTT
TRBJ2-7	TRBD2	-	TRBV7-7	CASSLGEGSGEQYF	TGTGCCAGCAGTTTGGGGGAGGGGTCAGGCGAGCAGTACTTC
TRBJ1-1	-	-	TRBV3-1/TRBV3-2	CASRDGGTEAFF	TGTGCCAGCAGGGACGGGGGCACTGAAGCTTTCTTT
TRBJ2-7	TRBD2	-	TRBV2	CASRTSGSVGEQYF	TGTGCCAGCAGGACTAGCGGGAGTGTGGGCGAGCAGTACTTC
TRBJ2-1	TRBD2	-	TRBV4-1	CASSQDPSGIYNEQFF	TGCGCCAGCAGCCAAGATCCTAGCGGGATCTACAATGAGCAGTTCTTC
TRBJ1-5	-	-	TRBV27	CASGAGEPQHF	TGTGCCAGCGGCGCCGGGGAGCCCCAGCATTTT
TRBJ1-6	TRBD1	-	TRBV18	CASSPLVQGDSPLHF	TGTGCCAGCTCACCACTGGTTCAGGGGGATTCACCCCTCCACTTT
TRBJ1-2	-	-	TRBV3-1/TRBV3-2	CASSRREGNGYTF	TGTGCCAGCAGCCGAAGGGAGGGAAATGGCTACACCTTC
TRBJ1-5	-	-	TRBV11-3	CASSLGGVYDNQPQHF	TGTGCCAGCAGCTTAGGAGGGGTTTATGACAATCAGCCCCAGCATTTT
TRBJ1-1	-	-	TRBV6-5	CASSRSGTLNTEAFF	TGTGCCAGCAGTCGGTCCGGGACTCTGAACACTGAAGCTTTCTTT
TRBJ2-3	TRBD2	-	TRBV10-3	CAISETSGRGGTDTQYF	TGTGCCATCAGTGAGACTAGCGGGAGGGGTGGCACAGATACGCAGTATTTT
TRBJ2-5	-	once	TRBV11-2	CASSLDRRLGLGAQETQYF	TGTGCCAGCAGCTTAGATCGGAGGCTCGGCCTCGGAGCTCAAGAGACCCAGTACTTC
TRBJ2-7	-	-	TRBV25-1	CASSEYAFGQTYEQYF	TGTGCCAGCAGTGAATACGCTTTTGGGCAGACCTACGAGCAGTACTTC
TRBJ2-3	-	few	TRBV7-2	CASSPDVITDTQYF	TGTGCCAGCAGCCCCGACGTTATCACAGATACGCAGTATTTT
TRBJ2-2	-	-	TRBV6-1	CASSEQVRAGELFF	TGTGCCAGCAGTGAACAGGTCCGGGCCGGGGAGCTGTTTTTT
TRBJ2-2	-	-	TRBV27	CATDHRTAPELFF	TGTGCCACGGACCACCGGACAGCCCCAGAGCTGTTTTTT
TRBJ1-1	-	-	TRBV12-5	CASGLGGGEAFF	TGTGCTAGTGGTTTGGGGGGCGGTGAAGCTTTCTTT
TRBJ1-1	TRBD1	-	TRBV3-1/TRBV3-2	CASSNPGTGNRAFF	TGTGCCAGCAGCAATCCCGGGACAGGGAACCGCGCTTTCTTT
TRBJ2-1	TRBD1	once	TRBV18	CASSTLGQDPNEQFF	TGTGCCAGCTCAACGTTGGGACAGGACCCCAATGAGCAGTTCTTC
TRBJ2-1	-	few	TRBV6-6	CASSSLFVNEQFF	TGTGCCAGCAGTTCCCTTTTCGTCAATGAGCAGTTCTTC
TRBJ1-2	TRBD1	-	TRBV6-2/TRBV6-3	CASSSRTGPSDNYGYTF	TGTGCCAGCAGTTCGAGGACAGGGCCCTCGGATAACTATGGCTACACCTTC
TRBJ2-3	TRBD1	-	TRBV24-1	CATSDQGDPFPDTQYF	TGTGCCACCAGTGACCAGGGGGACCCCTTCCCGGATACGCAGTATTTT
TRBJ1-5	TRBD1	once	TRBV6-2/TRBV6-3	CASSSNRDRGWNQPQHF	TGTGCCAGCAGTAGCAACCGGGACAGGGGTTGGAATCAGCCCCAGCATTTT
TRBJ2-5	-	-	TRBV7-9	CASSFGLAESGETQYF	TGTGCCAGCAGCTTTGGGCTAGCCGAGAGTGGAGAGACCCAGTACTTC